Following are 22 T cell receptor beta chains from one sample sequenced in a study of T cells expressing NK-cell markers. TCRdb reprocessed the 5' RACE reads and reports one entry per CDR3 protein, with no DNA. The sample's table shows 350,000 to 400,000 distinct CDR3 sequences. The material sequenced was blood T cells: a sorted CD56 or NKG2C T cell subset, CD4+ or CD8+ T cells, or bulk PBMC T cells (not recorded which). The receptor source for this set is a woman between 45 and 65 years old in good health.

CDR3: CATSVGGSPYNEQFF. The chain has TRBV24-1 and TRBJ2-1. The CDR3 length is 15 residues. The germline CDR1 and CDR2 sequences are KGHDR and SFDVKD.

V is TRBV5-1 and J is TRBJ2-5; checking the TCRdb D call of TRBD1 is not possible without DNA. CDR3 length: 15 residues. Germline V gene data show CDR1 as SGHRS and CDR2 as YFSETQ. The CDR3 is CASSLEPGQGETQYF.

This chain uses TRBV7-3 with TRBJ2-3; TCRdb designates TRBD2, a call that cannot be tested without DNA. CDR3 length equals 17 residues. Germline V gives CDR1 SGHTA, CDR2 FQGTGA. CDR3: CASSLERLAIPTDTQYF.

The chain recombines TRBV29-1 with TRBJ2-5; the TCRdb D gene call, TRBD1, has no DNA to confirm it. CDR3 length: 13 residues. The germline CDR1 and CDR2 sequences are SQVTM and ANQGSEA. CDR3 protein: CSVTGGGQETQYF.

The chain uses TRBV7-9 and TRBJ2-7; TCRdb's D call of TRBD2 is untestable without DNA. This CDR3 contains 16 residues. Germline assignment: CDR1 SEHNR and CDR2 FQNEAQ (reference sequence). The CDR3 spells CASSLANGWGEDEQYF.

The genes are TRBV29-1 and TRBJ2-2. In germline, CDR1 is SQVTM, CDR2 ANQGSEA. The CDR3 covers 13 residues. CDR3 sequence: CSVDEWNTGELFF.

The chain uses TRBV6-5 and TRBJ2-5; without DNA, the TCRdb call of TRBD1 cannot be checked. Germline CDR1 and CDR2: MNHEY and SVGAGI. This CDR3 region has 14 residues. The CDR3 spells CASSYSGTLETQYF.

This chain links TRBV9 with TRBJ2-2; TCRdb designates TRBD1, a call that cannot be tested without DNA. Germline CDR1 SGDLS, CDR2 YYNGEE. This CDR3 region has 16 residues. The CDR3: CASSVGGGALTGELFF.

This chain connects TRBV20-1 to TRBJ2-5. Germline V lookup: CDR1 DFQATT, CDR2 SNEGSKA (reference sequence). CDR3 length equals 13 residues. The CDR3 sequence: CSAVGFVQETQYF.

The genes are TRBV2 and TRBJ1-1. The CDR3 is 14 residues long. Germline CDR1 and CDR2: SNHLY and FYNNEI. The CDR3 reads CASTLLLQNTEAFF.

The chain is built from TRBV14 and TRBJ2-1; no DNA is available, so the TRBD2 call from TCRdb remains unchecked. CDR1 and CDR2 from the germline V gene are SGHDN and FVKESK. There are 13 residues in the CDR3. The CDR3 sequence: CASSLGLVREQFF.

The chain has TRBV3-1 and TRBJ2-1; the D call of TRBD2 rests on TCRdb alone, since no DNA is present to check it. The CDR3 spans 18 residues. Germline V gene data show CDR1 as LGHDT and CDR2 as YNNKEL (reference sequence). CDR3 sequence reads: CASSPGAGRNEGYNEQFF.

The chain has TRBV12-3 or TRBV12-4 and TRBJ1-5. The CDR3 is 14 residues long. The CDR3 here is CASSLDGLGWPQHF.

The chain links TRBV25-1 to TRBJ1-1; the TCRdb call, TRBD1, lacks DNA for checking. The CDR3 contains 13 residues. The germline V gene has CDR1 MGHDK and CDR2 SYGVNS. The CDR3 here is CASSAGVRTEAFF.

This chain uses TRBV4-1 with TRBJ2-1; TCRdb's assignment of TRBD2 cannot be checked, as there is no DNA. CDR3 length: 17 amino acids. Germline CDR1 is MGHRA and CDR2 is YSYEKL. The CDR3 spells CASSSEGGTRDYNEQFF.

This sequence joins TRBV11-2 and TRBJ1-5; lacking DNA, the TRBD1 call made by TCRdb goes unchecked. Germline-derived CDR1 and CDR2 are SGHAT and FQNNGV. This CDR3 is built from 15 residues. The CDR3 region is CASSRTDRGAGPQHF.

The J gene is TRBJ2-3, the V gene TRBV20-1; the D call of TRBD2 rests on TCRdb alone, since no DNA is present to check it. Looked up from germline, CDR1 is DFQATT and CDR2 is SNEGSKA (reference sequence). The CDR3 is made up of 17 amino acids. CDR3 in amino acids: CSARTTWTSTSTDTQYF.

The rearrangement uses TRBV12-3 or TRBV12-4 and TRBJ2-1. The CDR3 totals 14 residues. CDR3 residues: CASSFQGKYNEQFF.

The rearrangement joins TRBV29-1 to TRBJ2-5; TCRdb calls TRBD2, which cannot be checked without DNA. The CDR3 has 12 amino acids. Looked up from germline, CDR1 is SQVTM and CDR2 is ANQGSEA. CDR3 amino acids: CSVLDGSETQYF.

This chain links TRBV5-6 with TRBJ2-6; TCRdb selects TRBD2, and the lack of DNA leaves this call unchecked. CDR3 size: 18 residues. Looked up from germline, CDR1 is SGHDT and CDR2 is YYEEEE. The CDR3 loop is CASSTRLAGYSGANVLTF.

The chain has TRBV12-3 or TRBV12-4 and TRBJ2-5; the TCRdb D gene call, TRBD1, has no DNA to confirm it. CDR3 length equals 17 residues. CDR3 protein: CASSWKRTGWGQETQYF.

This chain connects TRBV7-9 to TRBJ2-3; the TRBD2 assignment by TCRdb is unverifiable without DNA. Per the germline V gene, CDR1 is SEHNR and CDR2 is FQNEAQ (reference sequence). The CDR3 spans 15 residues. CDR3 in amino acids: CASSFGSGTTDTQYF.